The 8 T cell receptor beta chains below come from one sample, sequenced in a study of T cells after yellow fever vaccination. TCRdb processed the 5' RACE reads anew with MiXCR; each CDR3 protein has one entry. The sample lists over 110,000 distinct CDR3 sequences, about 8% occurring once. This specimen was CD4+ T cells sorted from PBMCs, taken 5 days after the yellow fever booster vaccination. The origin of the receptors is a man younger than 40 who received the YFV17D yellow fever vaccine.

This clonotype has at least ten counts. The chain employs TRBV20-1 and TRBJ1-5; a possible D gene is TRBD1 (5 bases). Trimming left V 2 bases short and J 3 bases short, with 8 bases between. This CDR3 has 13 amino acids. From germline, CDR1 is DFQATT and CDR2 SNEGSKA (reference sequence). CDR3 sequence reads: CSARQGVNQPQHF. The DNA for the CDR3 is TGCAGTGCTAGACAGGGAGTCAATCAGCCCCAGCATTTT.

This clonotype has a count of ten or more. This chain links TRBV6-1 with TRBJ2-4, with no clear D. The V gene lost 6 bases and the J gene lost 0 bases, with 12 bases spanning the gap. Germline loops: CDR1 MNHNS, CDR2 SASEGT. The CDR3 is made up of 15 amino acids. The CDR3 here is CASRPPGRAKNIQYF. The DNA for the CDR3 is TGTGCCAGCAGACCTCCCGGCAGAGCCAAAAACATTCAGTACTTC.

This clonotype appeared many times. The rearrangement uses TRBV27 and TRBJ2-2, with D unclear. CDR1 and CDR2 from the germline V gene are MNHEY and SMNVEV (reference sequence). This CDR3 region has 14 residues. V was cut by 2 bases and J by 2 bases, with 6 bases left in between. Here the CDR3 reads CASSLVVNTGELFF. Written as DNA, the CDR3 is TGTGCCAGCAGTTTAGTTGTAAACACCGGGGAGCTGTTTTTT.

Remarks on this clonotype: Since a much larger clone is just one base distant, this may be a read error. The chain carries TRBV10-1 and TRBJ2-5; tentatively, D is TRBD1 or TRBD2 (5 bases each). The CDR3 runs 15 residues. Deletions cut 3 bases from V and 7 bases from J, with 18 bases between. Germline CDR1 WNHNN, CDR2 SYGVQD (reference sequence). CDR3 residues: CASSDLGDPKRTQYF. The CDR3 nucleotides are TGCGCCAGCAGTGACCTGGGGGACCCGAAAAGGACCCAGTACTTC.

V and J are TRBV4-1 and TRBJ2-2; no definite D call. V gave up 1 base and J gave up 1 base, with 13 bases separating them. The CDR3 is made up of 17 amino acids. Per the germline V gene, CDR1 is MGHRA and CDR2 is YSYEKL. CDR3 residues: CASSQGSFLMNTGELFF. CDR3 in DNA: TGCGCCAGCAGCCAAGGGTCCTTCCTGATGAACACCGGGGAGCTGTTTTTT.

This clonotype was found many times. The chain employs TRBV29-1 and TRBJ1-1; no definite D call. Trimming stripped 6 bases from V and 9 bases from J, with 11 bases between. Per germline, CDR1 SQVTM and CDR2 ANQGSEA. This CDR3 is built from 10 residues. The CDR3 DNA sequence: TGCAGCGTCACTAGCGGACAAGCTTTCTTT. The encoded protein is CSVTSGQAFF. Full variable domain (missing parts from reference TRBV29-1 and TRBJ1-1): SAVISQKPSRDICQRGTSLTIQCQVDSQVTMMFWYRQQPGQSLTLIATANQGSEATYESGFVIDKFPISRPNLTFSTLTVSNMSPEDSSIYLCSVTSGQAFFGQGTRLTVV.

This clonotype has a handful of counts. The chain uses TRBV6-9 and TRBJ1-5, with 7 bases lining up with TRBD1. V lost 4 bases and J lost 3; bases outside the gene matches: 6. Germline assignment: CDR1 MNHGY and CDR2 SVAAGI. The CDR3 is 15 residues long. The DNA of the CDR3 is TGTGCCAGCAGTTGTCGGGACAGCTCCAATCAGCCCCAGCATTTT. As protein: CASSCRDSSNQPQHF.

This clonotype has ten or more counts. The V call is TRBV4-1, the J call TRBJ1-4; possibly TRBD1 for D (6 bases). Germline CDR1 MGHRA, CDR2 YSYEKL. The germline V and J ends were trimmed by 4 bases and 0 bases, with 9 bases remaining between them. This CDR3 is built from 15 residues. Here the CDR3 reads CASSRGRATNEKLFF. The DNA for the CDR3 is TGCGCCAGCAGCCGGGGGCGTGCAACTAATGAAAAACTGTTTTTT.